Many counts were recorded for the clone carrying this T cell receptor (beta chain). Its antigen is unidentified. One end of the junction is discordant with germline, which a read error may explain. The data were taken from a study of breast tumors, draining lymph nodes, adjacent tissues. The study, taken as a whole, reports: That most tumor T cells come from lymph nodes remained unproven. Compared with basal-like, luminal-like tumors shared significantly more repertoire with nontumor tissue. Tumors had less TCR diversity than lymph nodes, more than nontumor tissue. Findings are consistent with lymph node origin and intratumoral expansion of most tumor T cells.

MiXCR, run by TCRdb on the multiplex PCR reads, gives a single entry per CDR3 protein. This sample has about 200,000 distinct CDR3 sequences, with under 40% found just once. CDR1 and CDR2 from the germline V gene are SGHVS and FNYEAQ. The CDR3 has 12 amino acids. The lymph nodes were axillary draining lymph nodes from breast cancer patients. The V call is TRBV7-6, the J call TRBJ2-1, with 7 bases identical to TRBD2. The sample taken for sequencing was axillary lymph node tissue. The clonotype comes from a female donor with breast cancer. Some clones in this sample may be carry-over from other donors' samples. CDR3 amino acids: CASSLGLGEQFF. The DNA for the CDR3 is TGCGCCAGCAGCCTCGGACTAGGAGAGCAGTTCTTC.